One and the same sample provided the 25 T cell receptor beta chains below, sequenced in a study of blood T cell repertoires in COVID-19. The method was immunoSEQ multiplex PCR; TCRdb's version includes in-frame clones alone and lacks a portion of them. The sample contains nearly 350,000 clones, about 93% of which appear only once. Input material: peripheral blood. The receptors stem from a woman between 18 and 29 years old who had recovered from COVID-19.

The sample holds one count of this clone. J is TRBJ2-1 and V is TRBV2; D not certain. Trimming took off 7 bases at V and 0 bases at J, with 10 bases between the two ends. Germline values: CDR1 SNHLY, CDR2 FYNNEI. The CDR3 consists of 14 residues. CDR3 sequence (DNA): TGTGCCAGCACGACTCCCAGCTCCTACAATGAGCAGTTCTTC. The encoded protein is CASTTPSSYNEQFF.

Only a few counts were recorded for this clone. The V call is TRBV30, the J call TRBJ1-3, with TRBD1 matching over 10 bases. Germline V lookup: CDR1 GTSNPN, CDR2 SVGIG (reference sequence). This CDR3 has 15 amino acids. V trimming: 1 base; J trimming: 4 bases; junction bases outside the gene matches: 4. The CDR3 loop is CAWSGDRGSGNTIYF. CDR3 nucleotides: TGTGCCTGGAGTGGGGACAGGGGATCGGGAAACACCATATATTTT.

The gene calls are TRBV19 and TRBJ1-5, with 9 bases matching TRBD1. Unmatched junction bases numbered 6, after V lost 5 bases and J lost 4 bases. CDR3 length: 15 residues. The V gene's germline CDR1 is LNHDA and CDR2 SQIVND (reference sequence). CDR3 in amino acids: CASSWTGTGNQPQHF. The CDR3 DNA follows: TGTGCCAGTAGTTGGACCGGGACAGGGAATCAGCCCCAGCATTTT.

V gene TRBV5-6 combines with J gene TRBJ2-1; TRBD2 matches at 7 bases. Trimming removed 0 bases from V and 2 bases from J; junction bases left unmatched: 5. In germline, CDR1 is SGHDT, CDR2 YYEEEE. This CDR3 has 16 amino acids. The DNA of the CDR3 is TGTGCCAGCAGCTTGGCCGTTGCGGGAGCCTACAATGAGCAGTTCTTC. As protein: CASSLAVAGAYNEQFF.

This rearrangement joins TRBV12-3 or TRBV12-4 to TRBJ1-3, with D tentatively TRBD1 (5 bases). V was pared by 7 bases and J by 3 bases, with 10 bases between. The length of the CDR3 is 13 residues. CDR3 loop: CASINRRGNTIYF. The CDR3 nucleotides are TGTGCCAGCATTAACAGGCGTGGAAACACCATATATTTT.

J is TRBJ1-1 and V is TRBV19; D possibly corresponds to TRBD1 (5 bases). V lost 9 bases and J 2 bases, leaving 19 bases between the germline ends. This CDR3 contains 15 residues. Germline CDR1 LNHDA, CDR2 SQIVND (reference sequence). The CDR3 spells CASGGTPGPNTEAFF. CDR3 coding DNA: TGTGCCAGCGGCGGGACCCCGGGTCCCAACACTGAAGCTTTCTTT.

This chain links TRBV5-1 with TRBJ2-2, with TRBD1 matching over 9 bases. Germline CDR1 is SGHRS and CDR2 is YFSETQ. With V trimmed by 4 bases and J by 4 bases, 5 bases remained unmatched. The CDR3 totals 15 residues. The DNA of the CDR3 is TGCGCCAGCAGCGTGGACAGGGGCTCCACCGGGGAGCTGTTTTTT. Its protein product is CASSVDRGSTGELFF.

The chain recombines TRBV5-1 with TRBJ2-7, with a possible D match to TRBD1 (6 bases). Germline V gene data show CDR1 as SGHRS and CDR2 as YFSETQ. The CDR3 spans 15 residues. The V end was cut by 0 bases, the J end by 4 bases, with 14 bases between. In nucleotides, the CDR3 is TGCGCCAGCAGCTTGGGGCAGGGGTCCCTTTACGAGCAGTACGTC. Protein product: CASSLGQGSLYEQYV.

The chain is built from TRBV9 and TRBJ2-1; no reliable D call. V was shortened by 0 bases and J by 8 bases, with 18 bases between the two germline ends. The CDR3 sequence is 16 residues long. In germline, CDR1 is SGDLS, CDR2 YYNGEE. CDR3 nucleotide sequence: TGTGCCAGCAGCGTAGGGTTTCGCGGAGTAGCAGATGAGCAGTTCTTC. Residues: CASSVGFRGVADEQFF.

The chain carries TRBV11-3 and TRBJ2-3; D might be TRBD1 (5 bases). V lost 5 bases and J lost 4, with 7 bases in between. Germline CDR1 and CDR2: SGHNT and YENEEA. The CDR3 has 12 residues. Here the CDR3 DNA reads TGTGCCAGCAGCAAGGGGCCAGATACGCAGTATTTT. Its translation is CASSKGPDTQYF.

Worth noting for this clone: One junction end does not reproduce the germline sequence, and a read error may be involved. This chain connects TRBV24-1 to TRBJ2-5, with TRBD2 identical over 11 bases. Per germline, CDR1 KGHDR and CDR2 SFDVKD. The CDR3 covers 17 residues. CDR3 loop: CATSGLTGTSGQETQYF. The CDR3 DNA reads TGTGCCACCAGTGGTTTGACCGGGACTAGCGGCCAAGAGACCCAGTACTTC.

The V gene is TRBV6-6, the J gene TRBJ1-2; 10 bases match TRBD1. J gave up 8 bases and V 5 bases, and 11 bases lay outside the gene matches. The germline gives CDR1 MNHNY, CDR2 SVGAGI (reference sequence). CDR3 length equals 15 residues. The CDR3 nucleotides read TGTGCCAGCAGTAGCCCGGGACAGGGGTTACCCGGCTACACCTTC. Translated: CASSSPGQGLPGYTF.

The chain joins TRBV7-9 to TRBJ1-1; D is possibly TRBD1 (5 bases). Trimming stripped 1 base from V and 4 bases from J, with 22 bases between. In germline, CDR1 is SEHNR, CDR2 FQNEAQ (reference sequence). The CDR3 sequence is 18 residues long. CDR3 amino acids: CASSLVGKSLGLGTEAFF. CDR3 coding DNA: TGTGCCAGCAGCTTAGTGGGGAAATCTCTGGGGCTTGGCACTGAAGCTTTCTTT.

This rearrangement joins TRBV11-3 to TRBJ2-5; 8 bases fit TRBD1. Germline V gene data show CDR1 as SGHNT and CDR2 as YENEEA. The CDR3 sequence is 14 residues long. V lost 5 bases, J lost 4 bases, and 6 bases stayed unmatched. CDR3 in DNA: TGTGCCAGCAGCCCCGGACAGGGTTCAGAGACCCAGTACTTC. Protein sequence: CASSPGQGSETQYF. Combining the CDR3 with reference TRBV11-3 and TRBJ2-5 gives the whole variable domain EAGVVQSPRYKIIEKKQPVAFWCNPISGHNTLYWYLQNLGQGPELLIRYENEEAVDDSQLPKDRFSAERLKGVDSTLKIQPAELGDSAVYLCASSPGQGSETQYFGPGTRLLVL.

The chain employs TRBV2 and TRBJ2-7; 16 bases align to TRBD2. This CDR3 has 18 residues. Germline loops: CDR1 SNHLY, CDR2 FYNNEI. The trim removed 4 bases at V and 1 base at J, leaving 7 bases unmatched. CDR3: CASSVFGTSGRASYEQYV. CDR3 in DNA: TGTGCCAGCAGTGTCTTCGGGACTAGCGGGAGGGCTTCCTACGAGCAGTACGTC.

The chain joins TRBV27 to TRBJ2-1; D is possibly TRBD1 (5 bases). Germline V gene sequence: CDR1 MNHEY, CDR2 SMNVEV (reference sequence). Trimming removed 4 bases at V and 8 bases at J, with 15 bases between. The length of the CDR3 is 14 residues. CDR3 sequence reads: CASSWGRTAHEQFF. The DNA of the CDR3 is TGTGCCAGCAGTTGGGGCAGAACCGCCCATGAGCAGTTCTTC.

This clone was recorded once. The V call is TRBV6-1, the J call TRBJ2-7; 7 bases align to TRBD1. Germline V gene lookup returns CDR1 MNHNS and CDR2 SASEGT. The CDR3 runs 13 residues. V was clipped by 3 bases and J by 4 bases; unmatched bases: 3. The CDR3 DNA sequence: TGTGCCAGCAGTGAGACAGGGATATACGAGCAGTACGTC. Translation: CASSETGIYEQYV.

The chain links TRBV24-1 to TRBJ1-5; 7 nucleotides match TRBD1. J gave up 6 bases and V 4 bases, and 8 bases lay outside the gene matches. This CDR3 spans 15 amino acids. CDR1 is KGHDR, CDR2 SFDVKD, per germline. CDR3 amino acids: CATSERQGTGQPQHF. The CDR3 DNA is TGTGCCACCAGTGAACGACAGGGCACGGGTCAGCCCCAGCATTTT.

The rearrangement joins TRBV6-5 to TRBJ2-3, with D possibly being TRBD2 (6 bases). The germline V and J ends were trimmed by 8 bases and 0 bases, with 12 bases remaining between them. Germline assignment: CDR1 MNHEY and CDR2 SVGAGI. The CDR3 runs 14 residues. The CDR3 DNA reads TGTGCCAGCCGCGGGGCCGCTAGCACAGATACGCAGTATTTT. Protein product: CASRGAASTDTQYF.

This chain links TRBV3-1 (or the pseudogene TRBV3-2) with TRBJ2-1; 14 positions agree with TRBD2. The CDR3 is 15 residues long. The V gene end was trimmed by 2 bases and the J gene end by 9 bases; junction bases not matched to a gene: 3. The V gene's germline CDR1 is LGHDT and CDR2 YNNKEL (reference sequence). The CDR3 coding sequence is TGTGCCAGCAGCCAAACGGGGACTAGCGGGAGTGAGCAGTTCTTC. Amino acids: CASSQTGTSGSEQFF.

The chain links TRBV6-5 to TRBJ2-1; D uncertain. CDR3 length: 14 residues. Trimming removed 0 bases from V and 1 base from J, with 4 bases in between. Germline V gives CDR1 MNHEY, CDR2 SVGAGI. The chain's CDR3 is CASSYSLSYNEQFF. The CDR3 region has the DNA TGTGCCAGCAGTTACTCTTTATCCTACAATGAGCAGTTCTTC.

The V gene is TRBV30, the J gene TRBJ1-2; D not certain. CDR3 size: 12 residues. The ends were cut back, 8 bases at V and 4 bases at J, with 14 bases in the middle. The germline CDR1 and CDR2 sequences are GTSNPN and SVGIG (reference sequence). For the CDR3, the DNA is TGTGCCGGCAGGAAGGTGAGCTATGGCTACACCTTC. It encodes CAGRKVSYGYTF. The full variable domain, with the rest looked up from reference TRBV30 and TRBJ1-2, is SQTIHQWPATLVQPVGSPLSLECTVEGTSNPNLYWYRQAAGRGLQLLFYSVGIGQISSEVPQNLSASRPQDRQFILSSKKLLLSDSGFYLCAGRKVSYGYTFGSGTRLTVV.

This chain joins TRBV19 and TRBJ2-1; 10 bases align to TRBD2. The CDR3 is 15 residues long. Losses at the gene ends were 6 bases for V and 7 bases for J; bases not matched to a gene: 9. Germline-derived CDR1 and CDR2 are LNHDA and SQIVND (reference sequence). The CDR3 bases are TGTGCCAGTAGCACCTGGCCTAGCGGGAGAAATGAGCAGTTCTTC. Residues: CASSTWPSGRNEQFF. The full variable domain, rest sourced from reference TRBV19 and TRBJ2-1, is DGGITQSPKYLFRKEGQNVTLSCEQNLNHDAMYWYRQDPGQGLRLIYYSQIVNDFQKGDIAEGYSVSREKKESFPLTVTSAQKNPTAFYLCASSTWPSGRNEQFFGPGTRLTVL.

V usage is TRBV5-1 and J usage is TRBJ1-1; possibly TRBD1 for D (6 bases). Germline loops: CDR1 SGHRS, CDR2 YFSETQ. This CDR3 has 16 residues. The ends were cut back, 4 bases at V and 0 bases at J, with 16 bases in the middle. CDR3 coding DNA: TGCGCCAGCAGCCAAGGACTGGGGGCGATGAACACTGAAGCTTTCTTT. Amino acid sequence: CASSQGLGAMNTEAFF.

This clone was counted ten times or more. This chain joins TRBV21-1 and TRBJ2-1; TRBD2, the table's D call, was not compared with the DNA. TRBV21-1 is recorded as a pseudogene. The length of the CDR3 is 19 residues. The CDR3, as DNA: TGTGCCAGCAGCAAAGCGCTAGCGGGGGATTCCTATACCTACAATGAGCAGTTCTTC. Translation gives CASSKALAGDSYTYNEQFF.